A single sample is the source of the 3 T cell receptor beta chains below, sequenced in a study of blood T cell repertoires in COVID-19. Only in-frame clones appear in the TCRdb table, and some are missing; sequencing was by immunoSEQ multiplex PCR. Here the sample spans some 150,000 clones, 60% to 85% being singletons. The sample comprised peripheral blood. Every receptor here comes from a man between 45 and 60 years old with active or convalescent COVID-19.

V gene TRBV2 combines with J gene TRBJ1-2; tentatively, D is TRBD1 (5 bases). Trimming removed 4 bases from V and 5 bases from J, with 14 bases in between. The CDR3 consists of 14 residues. Looked up from germline, CDR1 is SNHLY and CDR2 is FYNNEI. The CDR3 coding sequence is TGTGCCAGCAGTGGCCAGGGCGATGAGTATGGCTACACCTTC. Translated, it gives CASSGQGDEYGYTF.

The V and J genes are TRBV7-3 and TRBJ1-1; 8 nucleotides agree with TRBD1. With V trimmed by 6 bases and J by 4 bases, 4 bases remained unmatched. CDR3 size: 13 residues. Germline V gene data show CDR1 as SGHTA and CDR2 as FQGTGA. The CDR3 loop reads CASSPGGITEAFF. In DNA, the CDR3 is TGTGCCAGCAGTCCAGGGGGCATCACTGAAGCTTTCTTT.

Regarding this clone: One end of the junction does not line up with germline, which may come from a read error. The V call is TRBV15, the J call TRBJ2-7; 9 bases align to TRBD2. The CDR3 has 14 residues. Germline V gives CDR1 LNHNV, CDR2 YYDKDF (reference sequence). The chain's CDR3 is CASRAISGSYEQYF. In nucleotides, the CDR3 is TGTGCCTCCAGGGCGATTAGCGGGAGCTACGAGCAGTACTTC.